Listed below are T cell receptor beta chains from one sample, sequenced in a study of T-cell reconstitution after alpha-beta-depleted transplantation in children. TCRdb itself ran the PCR reads through MiXCR, one entry per CDR3 protein. The sample contains 900,000 or so distinct CDR3 sequences, roughly 15% of which appear only once. The sample consisted of PBMCs, mostly from graft donor cells, taken 360 days after TCRalphabeta/CD19-depleted stem cell transplant. The receptors were gathered from a male patient younger than 18 who had a stem cell transplant for acute lymphoblastic leukemia, so the T cells may come from the graft donor. Both conserved end residues are part of each CDR3. The D gene is left open where the match is weak. Only some rows state a clone size, as once, few, many or a class for expanded clones.

size: .
J: TRBJ2-3
V: TRBV13
D: .
DNA: TGTGCCAGCCGCCGAATCCGAGCGGCTAGCACAGATACGCAGTATTTT
CDR3: CASRRIRAASTDTQYF

size: .
J: TRBJ2-1
V: TRBV11-2
D: .
DNA: TGTGCCAGCAGCTTCATGATCGCCCATGAGCAGTTCTTC
CDR3: CASSFMIAHEQFF

size: .
J: TRBJ2-5
V: TRBV7-9
D: .
DNA: TGTGCCAGCAGCTTTCGGCCAGGGCTTCCGTTTTTGGAGACCCAGTACTTC
CDR3: CASSFRPGLPFLETQYF

size: few
J: TRBJ1-6
V: TRBV30
D: .
DNA: TGTGCCTGGAGGCGGCTGATTTCACCCCTCCACTTT
CDR3: CAWRRLISPLHF

size: few
J: TRBJ2-5
V: TRBV5-1
D: .
DNA: TGCGCCAGCCGCACGTTAGAGGCAGAGACCCAGTACTTC
CDR3: CASRTLEAETQYF

size: few
J: TRBJ2-1
V: TRBV3-1
D: .
DNA: TGTGCCAGCAGCCAACCCTCGGAAACTCCCAATGAGCAGTTCTTC
CDR3: CASSQPSETPNEQFF

size: .
J: TRBJ1-1
V: TRBV12-3/TRBV12-4
D: .
DNA: TGTGCCAGCAGTTTTTATAATAGCGGCACTGAAGCTTTCTTT
CDR3: CASSFYNSGTEAFF

size: few
J: TRBJ2-7
V: TRBV27
D: TRBD2
DNA: TGTGCCAGCAGTCCGCTTTTCAGCGGGAGGCGCCACGAGCAGTACTTC
CDR3: CASSPLFSGRRHEQYF

size: many
J: TRBJ2-7
V: TRBV5-1
D: TRBD2
DNA: TGCGCCAGCACCCTTAGCGGGAGCTCCTACGAGCAGTACTTC
CDR3: CASTLSGSSYEQYF

size: many
J: TRBJ2-3
V: TRBV20-1
D: .
DNA: TGCAGTGCTAGCAGCGGTCTCCCATCGAACACAGATACGCAGTATTTT
CDR3: CSASSGLPSNTDTQYF

size: few
J: TRBJ2-5
V: TRBV7-9
D: TRBD2
DNA: TGTGCCAGCAGCGATCAACTAGCGGGAGCCGGTGAGACCCAGTACTTC
CDR3: CASSDQLAGAGETQYF

size: few
J: TRBJ2-5
V: TRBV5-1
D: TRBD2
DNA: TGCGCCAGCGGCCGGGAGGTTGAGACCCAGTACTTC
CDR3: CASGREVETQYF

size: few
J: TRBJ2-6
V: TRBV27
D: .
DNA: TGTGCCAGCCGCCAGGGGGCCAACGTCCTGACTTTC
CDR3: CASRQGANVLTF

size: .
J: TRBJ2-1
V: TRBV7-9
D: TRBD1
DNA: TGTGCCAGCAGCGCAAGACAGGGTAGCTCCTACAATGAGCAGTTCTTC
CDR3: CASSARQGSSYNEQFF

size: .
J: TRBJ2-7
V: TRBV29-1
D: .
DNA: TGCAGCGTTGGTGGTGGGGGGACCTCCTACGAGCAGTACTTC
CDR3: CSVGGGGTSYEQYF

size: few
J: TRBJ2-7
V: TRBV4-1
D: .
DNA: TGCGCCAGCAGCCAAGATACGGTGAACGAGCAGTACTTC
CDR3: CASSQDTVNEQYF

size: .
J: TRBJ1-5
V: TRBV10-3
D: .
DNA: TGTGCCATCAGTGACCAAGGACATCTTAGCAATCAGCCCCAGCATTTT
CDR3: CAISDQGHLSNQPQHF

size: few
J: TRBJ2-7
V: TRBV29-1
D: TRBD1
DNA: TGCAGCGTTGAAGGCAGGGGGCAAAGCTCCTACGAGCAGTACTTC
CDR3: CSVEGRGQSSYEQYF

size: .
J: TRBJ2-7
V: TRBV12-3/TRBV12-4
D: .
DNA: TGTGCCAGCAGTCAAGGGACTCGATTTTCCTACGAGCACTACTTC
CDR3: CASSQGTRFSYEHYF

size: many
J: TRBJ2-7
V: TRBV27
D: .
DNA: TGTGCCAGCAGTTTAGGGGGGGCGAGGTACGAGCAGTACTTC
CDR3: CASSLGGARYEQYF

size: .
J: TRBJ2-3
V: TRBV12-5
D: TRBD2
DNA: TGTGCTAGTGGTTTGGTTCCCGGGACTAGCCAGGACAAGGCAGATACGCAGTATTTT
CDR3: CASGLVPGTSQDKADTQYF

size: .
J: TRBJ1-1
V: TRBV20-1
D: .
DNA: TGCAGTGCTAGAGATCTCGCCGGACAGCCCTACACTGAAGCTTTCTTT
CDR3: CSARDLAGQPYTEAFF

size: few
J: TRBJ1-5
V: TRBV2
D: .
DNA: TGTGCCAGCAGTGCTTCGGGAATTTATAGCAATCAGCCCCAGCATTTT
CDR3: CASSASGIYSNQPQHF

size: few
J: TRBJ1-5
V: TRBV3-1
D: .
DNA: TGTGCCAGCAGCCAAGGACTTGATGGGAGCCTCTATAGCAATCAGCCCCAGCATTTT
CDR3: CASSQGLDGSLYSNQPQHF

size: .
J: TRBJ2-3
V: TRBV28
D: TRBD2
DNA: TGTGCCAGCAGGGAGACTAGCGGGAGCACAGATACGCAGTATTTT
CDR3: CASRETSGSTDTQYF

size: once
J: TRBJ2-7
V: TRBV2
D: .
DNA: TGTGCCAGCAGTTCCAAGGAGTGGTACGAGCAGTACTTC
CDR3: CASSSKEWYEQYF

size: few
J: TRBJ2-7
V: TRBV11-1
D: TRBD1
DNA: TGTGCCAGCAGCTTGCCGAGGACCGGGACAGCTACACTCTCCTACGAGCAGTACTTC
CDR3: CASSLPRTGTATLSYEQYF

size: .
J: TRBJ2-2
V: TRBV29-1
D: TRBD2
DNA: TGCAGCGTTAAGGGGAGGGGAGTAATCACCGGGGAGCTGTTTTTT
CDR3: CSVKGRGVITGELFF

size: .
J: TRBJ1-6
V: TRBV7-9
D: TRBD1
DNA: TGTGCCAGCAGCTTAGGTACAGGGGATTCACCCCTCCACTTT
CDR3: CASSLGTGDSPLHF

size: .
J: TRBJ2-1
V: TRBV12-3/TRBV12-4
D: TRBD2
DNA: TGTGCCAGCATTGGTGCTTCGGGACTAGGTCCCCCGTTCTTC
CDR3: CASIGASGLGPPFF

size: few
J: TRBJ2-1
V: TRBV7-8
D: TRBD2
DNA: TGTGCCAGCAGCTTAGCGAGGCCTAGCGGGAGGGTTTACAATGAGCAGTTCTTC
CDR3: CASSLARPSGRVYNEQFF

size: few
J: TRBJ2-5
V: TRBV6-5
D: .
DNA: TGTGCCAGCAGTTACGAGGCAGGGGTTCAAGAGACCCAGTACTTC
CDR3: CASSYEAGVQETQYF

size: .
J: TRBJ1-6
V: TRBV9
D: TRBD1
DNA: TGTGCCAGCAGCGCCCCGGGACAGATTAATTCACCCCTCCACTTT
CDR3: CASSAPGQINSPLHF

size: many
J: TRBJ2-3
V: TRBV10-3
D: TRBD1
DNA: TGTGCCATCAGTGAGAGGGACAGGGGCACAGATACGCAGTATTTT
CDR3: CAISERDRGTDTQYF

size: many
J: TRBJ1-1
V: TRBV27
D: .
DNA: TGTGCCAGCAGTTTAGACGGAGGCACTGAAGCTTTCTTT
CDR3: CASSLDGGTEAFF

size: few
J: TRBJ2-4
V: TRBV27
D: .
DNA: TGTGCCAGCGCCCCGGGGCCCCCAGGGTTTCAGTACTTC
CDR3: CASAPGPPGFQYF

size: few
J: TRBJ1-1
V: TRBV4-1
D: TRBD1
DNA: TGCGCCAGCAGCGACCGATTCCGGGACAGAGAAAAGAAAAACACTGAAGCTTTCTTT
CDR3: CASSDRFRDREKKNTEAFF

size: once
J: TRBJ2-1
V: TRBV3-1
D: .
DNA: TGTGCCACCTGCCATCTTCCTCGGGCGGGATGGTCCTACAATGAGCAGTTCTTC
CDR3: CATCHLPRAGWSYNEQFF

size: many
J: TRBJ2-1
V: TRBV9
D: .
DNA: TGTGCCAGCAGCGCCCACCGGAATGAGCAGTTCTTC
CDR3: CASSAHRNEQFF

size: .
J: TRBJ2-5
V: TRBV27
D: .
DNA: TGTGCCAGCAGTCCCTCGGGGACCTACCAAGAGACCCAGTACTTC
CDR3: CASSPSGTYQETQYF

size: few
J: TRBJ2-1
V: TRBV5-1
D: .
DNA: TGCGCCAGCAGCCTATTACCCCTCGATGAGCAGTTCTTC
CDR3: CASSLLPLDEQFF

size: few
J: TRBJ2-4
V: TRBV12-3/TRBV12-4
D: .
DNA: TGTGCCAGCAGGGGTAGCCGTCCCAAAAACATTCAGTACTTC
CDR3: CASRGSRPKNIQYF

size: few
J: TRBJ1-2
V: TRBV5-1
D: .
DNA: TGCGCCAGCAGCTCGTCCCTCAACTATGGCTACACCTTC
CDR3: CASSSSLNYGYTF

size: few
J: TRBJ2-1
V: TRBV20-1
D: TRBD2
DNA: TGCAGTGCTAGACCGACACACGCGGGAGGGTACAATGAGCAGTTCTTC
CDR3: CSARPTHAGGYNEQFF

size: .
J: TRBJ2-5
V: TRBV5-1
D: .
DNA: TGCGCCAGCAGCTTAGGGGGGTTACAAGAGACCCAGTACTTC
CDR3: CASSLGGLQETQYF

size: many
J: TRBJ2-1
V: TRBV5-1
D: TRBD2
DNA: TGCGCCAGCAGCTGGTCCGGGACTAGCGGGAGGGCCGGGCTCAATGAGCAGTTCTTC
CDR3: CASSWSGTSGRAGLNEQFF

size: many
J: TRBJ1-3
V: TRBV9
D: .
DNA: TGTGCCAGCAGCGGAGGGGACCTGCGAAACACCATATATTTT
CDR3: CASSGGDLRNTIYF

size: few
J: TRBJ2-3
V: TRBV7-2
D: .
DNA: TGTGCCAGCAGCTTAAGGGTTAGCCGTGCAGATACGCAGTATTTT
CDR3: CASSLRVSRADTQYF

size: few
J: TRBJ2-7
V: TRBV5-1
D: TRBD2
DNA: TGCGCCAGCAGCCGCCTGGGACTAGCGGCAGCCTACGAGCAGTACTTC
CDR3: CASSRLGLAAAYEQYF

size: .
J: TRBJ2-5
V: TRBV4-1
D: TRBD2
DNA: TGCGCCAGCAGCCATCCTACGAGGGGACTAGCGGGAGAAGAGACCCAGTACTTC
CDR3: CASSHPTRGLAGEETQYF

size: .
J: TRBJ2-5
V: TRBV6-5
D: .
DNA: TGTGCCAGCAGTTACCGCCAGCCGGGAAGAGAGACCCAGTACTTC
CDR3: CASSYRQPGRETQYF

size: .
J: TRBJ2-7
V: TRBV4-1
D: TRBD2
DNA: TGCGCCAGCAGCCAGCTCGGGACTAGCGGGATAAACGAGCAGTACTTC
CDR3: CASSQLGTSGINEQYF

size: few
J: TRBJ2-1
V: TRBV6-5
D: .
DNA: TGTGCCAGCAGTTCCCGGGACGTTCCATACAATGAGCAGTTCTTC
CDR3: CASSSRDVPYNEQFF

size: .
J: TRBJ2-5
V: TRBV7-8
D: .
DNA: TGTGCCAGCAGCTTAAGTTGGCCAGGAACCAGCCAAGAGACCCAGTACTTC
CDR3: CASSLSWPGTSQETQYF